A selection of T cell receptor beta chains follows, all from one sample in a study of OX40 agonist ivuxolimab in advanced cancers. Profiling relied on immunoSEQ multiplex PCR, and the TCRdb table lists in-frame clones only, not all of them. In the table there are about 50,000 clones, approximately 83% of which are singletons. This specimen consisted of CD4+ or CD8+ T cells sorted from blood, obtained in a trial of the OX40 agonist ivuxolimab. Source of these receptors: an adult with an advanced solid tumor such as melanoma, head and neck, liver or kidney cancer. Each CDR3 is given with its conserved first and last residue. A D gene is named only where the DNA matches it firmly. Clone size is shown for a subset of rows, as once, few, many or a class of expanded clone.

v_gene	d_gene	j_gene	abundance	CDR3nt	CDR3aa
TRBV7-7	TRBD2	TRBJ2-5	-	TGTGCCAGCAGCTTGCGGCTAGCGGGGGCAAACCAAGAGACCCAGTACTTC	CASSLRLAGANQETQYF
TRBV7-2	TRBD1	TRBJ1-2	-	TGTGCCAGCAGTTACGGACAGGGAATGGACTATGGCTACACCTTC	CASSYGQGMDYGYTF
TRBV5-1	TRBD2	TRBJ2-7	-	TGCGCCAGCAGCTTGACCGGGACTAGCGCCTACGAGCAGTACTTC	CASSLTGTSAYEQYF
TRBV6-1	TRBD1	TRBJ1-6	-	TGTGCCAGTCGACAGGGCCCTAATTCACCCCTCCACTTT	CASRQGPNSPLHF
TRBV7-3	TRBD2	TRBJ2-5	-	TGTGCCAGCAGCCGCGGGGGGCTGGAGACCCAGTACTTC	CASSRGGLETQYF
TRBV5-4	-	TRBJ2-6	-	TGTGCCAGCAGCGATAAGACGTGGAGGGCGCGTGGGGCCAACGTCCTGACTTTC	CASSDKTWRARGANVLTF
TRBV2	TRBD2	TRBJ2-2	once	TGTGCCAGCAGTGAGACTCGATCTAGCGGCGGGGACACCGGGGAGCTGTTTTTT	CASSETRSSGGDTGELFF
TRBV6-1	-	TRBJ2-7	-	TGTGCCAGCAACCCTCCCGAAGGGGGATCCTACGAGCAGTACTTC	CASNPPEGGSYEQYF
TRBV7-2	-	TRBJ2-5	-	TGTGCCAGCAGCTTCCAGGGGGGGATTGAGGAGACCCAGTACTTC	CASSFQGGIEETQYF
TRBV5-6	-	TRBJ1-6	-	TGTGCCAGCAGCTGGGGTCAAAATTCACCCCTCCACTTT	CASSWGQNSPLHF
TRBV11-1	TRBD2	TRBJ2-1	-	TGTGCCAGCAGCTCCCGGCTCCTAGCGGGGGTCTACAATGAGCAGTTCTTC	CASSSRLLAGVYNEQFF
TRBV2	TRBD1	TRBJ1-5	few	TGTGCCAGCAGTTGGACAGGGGGAATAAATCAGCCCCAGCATTTT	CASSWTGGINQPQHF
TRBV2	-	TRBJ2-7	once	TGTGCCAGCAGTGAAAGGGGGGGACGAAACCGGGAGCAGTACTTC	CASSERGGRNREQYF
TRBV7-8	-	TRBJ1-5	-	TGTGCCAGCAGCTCTAATACAGGGCCTTATCAGCCCCAGCATTTT	CASSSNTGPYQPQHF
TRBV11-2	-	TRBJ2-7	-	TGTGCCAGCAGCTCACAGGGCTACGAGCAGTACTTC	CASSSQGYEQYF
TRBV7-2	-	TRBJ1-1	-	TGTGCCAGCGGCAGGCGGAACACTGAAGCTTTCTTT	CASGRRNTEAFF
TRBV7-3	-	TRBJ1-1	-	TGTGCCAGCAGCTTTGGGCAGCCTGAAGCTTTCTTT	CASSFGQPEAFF
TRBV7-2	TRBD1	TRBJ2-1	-	TGTGCCAGCAGCTTTCAGGGGGCGGAATACAATGAGCAGTTCTTC	CASSFQGAEYNEQFF
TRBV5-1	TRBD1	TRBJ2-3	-	TGCGCCAGCAGTATGGGACAGGGGACAGATACGCAGTATTTT	CASSMGQGTDTQYF
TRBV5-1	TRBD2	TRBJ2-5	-	TGCGCCAGCAGCTTGGCGAGCGGGGGAGAAGAGACCCAGTACTTC	CASSLASGGEETQYF
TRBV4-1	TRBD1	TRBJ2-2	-	TGCGCCAGCCGGACAGGGGGCAACACCGGGGAGCTGTTTTTT	CASRTGGNTGELFF
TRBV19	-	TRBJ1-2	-	TGTGCCAGTAATACCAGACGGATGAACTATGGCTACACCTTC	CASNTRRMNYGYTF
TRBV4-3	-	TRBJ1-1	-	TGCGCCAGCAGCCAAAGAGACAGGAACACTGAAGCTTTCTTT	CASSQRDRNTEAFF
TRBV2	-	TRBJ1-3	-	TGTGCCAGCAGGGGGGATCGCGGCCGATCTGGAAACACCATATATTTT	CASRGDRGRSGNTIYF
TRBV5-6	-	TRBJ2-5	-	TGTGCCAGCAGCTTCAGGGGGAGGGAGACCCAGTACTTC	CASSFRGRETQYF
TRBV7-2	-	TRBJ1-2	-	TGTGCCAGCAGCTTAGCTCCGGCAGCCTATGGCTACACCTTC	CASSLAPAAYGYTF
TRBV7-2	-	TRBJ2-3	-	TGTGCCAGCAGCTCCGTCGGGGTTACGCAGTATTTT	CASSSVGVTQYF
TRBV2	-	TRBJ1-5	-	TGTGCCAGCAGTGAAGACCGGGGGTGGGGCAATCAGCCCCAGCATTTT	CASSEDRGWGNQPQHF
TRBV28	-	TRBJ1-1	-	TGTGCCAGCAGTCTCGGTGGACAGAGGAACACTGAAGCTTTCTTT	CASSLGGQRNTEAFF
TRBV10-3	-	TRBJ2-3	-	TGTGCCATCAGTGAGAAGGGAGCTAGCACAGATACGCAGTATTTT	CAISEKGASTDTQYF
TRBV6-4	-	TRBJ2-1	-	TGTGCCAGCAGTCCCGGACTAACCTACAATGAGCAGTTCTTC	CASSPGLTYNEQFF
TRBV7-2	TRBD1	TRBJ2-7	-	TGTGCCAGCAGCTTCCCCGGGACAGGGTCCCACGAGCAGTACTTC	CASSFPGTGSHEQYF
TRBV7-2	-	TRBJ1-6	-	TGTGCCAGCAGCTTAGGATGGGGGGGTAATTCACCCCTCCACTTT	CASSLGWGGNSPLHF
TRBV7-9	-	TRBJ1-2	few	TGTGCCAGCAGCTTAGCTGGCGGGTATGGCTACACCTTC	CASSLAGGYGYTF
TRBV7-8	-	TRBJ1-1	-	TGTGCCAGCAGCTCCCGTGGGGCCACTGAAGCTTTCTTT	CASSSRGATEAFF
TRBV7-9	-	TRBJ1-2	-	TGTGCCAGCAGCTCTAGCGGCGGGGGATATGGCTACACCTTC	CASSSSGGGYGYTF
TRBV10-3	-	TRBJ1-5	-	TGTGCCATCAGTGAGTCGGGGAGGGGAAATCAGCCCCAGCATTTT	CAISESGRGNQPQHF
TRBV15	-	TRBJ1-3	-	TGTGCCACCAGCAGAGGACGGGACATCGGAAACACCATATATTTT	CATSRGRDIGNTIYF
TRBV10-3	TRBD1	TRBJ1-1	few	TGTGCCATCAGTGAGGACAGGGGAGTAGCTTTCTTT	CAISEDRGVAFF
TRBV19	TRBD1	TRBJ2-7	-	TGTGCCAGTAGTATAGCGGGACAGGGAACCTACGAGCAGTACTTC	CASSIAGQGTYEQYF
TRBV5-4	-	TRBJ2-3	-	TGTGCCAGCAGCTTCATGGGCTGGGAAGATACGCAGTATTTT	CASSFMGWEDTQYF
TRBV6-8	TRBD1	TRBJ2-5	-	TGTGCCAGCAGCCGCGGGACAGGGTCGGAGACCCAGTACTTC	CASSRGTGSETQYF
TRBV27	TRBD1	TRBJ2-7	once	TGTGCCAGCAGTTTATCGGGGACAGGCCTGTACGAGCAGTACTTC	CASSLSGTGLYEQYF
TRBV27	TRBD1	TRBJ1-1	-	TGTGCCAGCGGGGACAGGGGGCGCGTTTCTGAAGCTTTCTTT	CASGDRGRVSEAFF